Each of the 13 T cell receptor beta chains below was sequenced from the same sample in a study of lung T cells in sarcoidosis with Löfgren's syndrome. TCRdb reprocessed the reads with MiXCR, giving one entry per CDR3 protein. In the table there are tens of thousands of distinct CDR3 sequences, about 20% of which are singletons. The sample was CD4+ T cells from PBMCs. The receptors stem from a human donor with sarcoidosis (Löfgren's syndrome or another form), or a control subject (not recorded which).

This clonotype was counted many times. The chain is built from TRBV25-1 and TRBJ2-1; TRBD1 agrees at 8 bases. The trim removed 3 bases at V and 2 bases at J, leaving 0 bases unmatched. The CDR3 loop spans 14 amino acids. CDR1 MGHDK and CDR2 SYGVNS come from the germline V gene. In DNA, the CDR3 is TGTGCCAGCAGTGAGACAGGGGCCTACAATGAGCAGTTCTTC. The encoded protein is CASSETGAYNEQFF.

V is TRBV5-4 and J is TRBJ1-2; maybe TRBD1 (5 bases). This CDR3 has 17 residues. Germline lookup yields CDR1 SGHNT and CDR2 YYREEE (reference sequence). V gave up 1 base and J gave up 3 bases, with 19 bases separating them. CDR3 region: CASSLWGFGVRDYGYTF. The CDR3 nucleotides read TGTGCCAGCAGCTTGTGGGGGTTTGGGGTCAGGGACTATGGCTACACCTTC.

The sample holds a few counts of this clonotype. The chain recombines TRBV2 with TRBJ1-2; D is uncertain. V lost 6 bases, J lost 7 bases, and 12 bases lay in between. Germline V gene lookup returns CDR1 SNHLY and CDR2 FYNNEI. The CDR3 runs 12 residues. DNA for the CDR3: TGTGCCAGCAGGTCCGTTCTAAGTGGCTACACCTTC. Encoded protein: CASRSVLSGYTF.

This clonotype was counted ten times or more. This chain uses TRBV28 with TRBJ2-3; 8 bases are shared with TRBD1. The CDR3 runs 15 residues. After removal of 6 bases from V and 1 base from J, the junction contained 6 bases not matched to a gene. In germline, CDR1 is MDHEN, CDR2 SYDVKM. The CDR3 reads CASSAPGQGTDTQYF. The CDR3 nucleotides are TGTGCCAGCAGCGCTCCGGGACAGGGCACAGATACGCAGTATTTT.

The CDR3 DNA is TGCAGTGCCAGGGACAGGGAACAATATAGCAATCAGCCCCAGCATTTT. Translated, it gives CSARDREQYSNQPQHF. V gene TRBV20-1 combines with J gene TRBJ1-5; TRBD1 agrees at 9 bases. The germline gives CDR1 DFQATT, CDR2 SNEGSKA (reference sequence). The length of the CDR3 is 16 residues. After removal of 6 bases from V and 0 bases from J, the junction contained 9 bases not matched to a gene.

With respect to this clonotype: The junction differs from germline at one of its ends, possibly a read error. V usage is TRBV12-3 or TRBV12-4 and J usage is TRBJ2-3; possibly TRBD2 for D (6 bases). This CDR3 spans 14 amino acids. CDR3 sequence (DNA): TGTGCCAGCGGTTTCGGGGGTTCCGCAGATACGCAGTATTTT. This encodes CASGFGGSADTQYF.

This clonotype was observed at least ten times. The chain uses TRBV6-1 and TRBJ2-7; TRBD2 might be the D (6 bases). The germline V gene has CDR1 MNHNS and CDR2 SASEGT. This CDR3 spans 17 amino acids. V was cut by 3 bases and J by 0 bases, with 18 bases left in between. The CDR3: CASSDLLRGLSSYEQYF. CDR3 sequence (DNA): TGTGCCAGCAGTGATCTATTAAGGGGACTGAGCTCCTACGAGCAGTACTTC.

This clonotype was detected once. No conserved phenylalanine or tryptophan ends this CDR3, so it is likely a read error. This sequence joins TRBV6-6 and TRBJ1-1, with 8 positions matching TRBD1. This CDR3 is built from 15 residues. The V gene's germline CDR1 is MNHNY and CDR2 SVGAGI (reference sequence). The CDR3 region is CASSYKTGGPTEAFL. CDR3 coding DNA: TGTGCTAGCAGCTATAAAACAGGGGGACCTACTGAAGCTTTCCTT.

This clonotype is medium-sized by share. This chain joins TRBV7-2 and TRBJ2-1, with D unclear. Trimming took off 1 base at V and 4 bases at J, with 11 bases between the two ends. Germline CDR1 is SGHTA and CDR2 is FQGNSA. The CDR3 has 15 residues. CDR3 sequence: CASSLGPTLYNEQFF. In DNA form, the CDR3 reads TGTGCCAGCAGCTTAGGCCCGACGCTATACAATGAGCAGTTCTTC.

V is TRBV19 and J is TRBJ2-7; D is uncertain. The V end lost 5 bases, the J end lost 5 bases, and 7 bases lay between the germline ends. Looked up from germline, CDR1 is LNHDA and CDR2 is SQIVND (reference sequence). The CDR3 covers 11 residues. CDR3 nucleotide sequence: TGTGCCAGTAGTCACCTGAACGAGCAGTACTTC. This encodes CASSHLNEQYF.

The V gene is TRBV7-9, the J gene TRBJ2-2; D uncertain. V dropped 5 bases and J dropped 6 bases, with 13 bases sitting between them. Germline V gives CDR1 SEHNR, CDR2 FQNEAQ (reference sequence). The CDR3 is made up of 14 amino acids. The DNA of the CDR3 is TGTGCCAGCAGCCCAGACTCTCATGCCGGGGAGCTGTTTTTT. This gives the protein CASSPDSHAGELFF. The full variable domain, its missing parts supplied by reference TRBV7-9 and TRBJ2-2, is DTGVSQNPRHKITKRGQNVTFRCDPISEHNRLYWYRQTLGQGPEFLTYFQNEAQLEKSRLLSDRFSAERPKGSFSTLEIQRTEQGDSAMYLCASSPDSHAGELFFGEGSRLTVL.

This clonotype showed up just a few times. The V gene is TRBV11-1, the J gene TRBJ2-6; 7 nucleotides align to TRBD1. Germline V CDR1 and CDR2: SGHAT, FQDESV (reference sequence). V trimming: 5 bases; J trimming: 0 bases; junction bases outside the gene matches: 7. This CDR3 has 17 amino acids. The DNA for the CDR3 is TGTGCCAGCAGCGGCCGGGACAGACCCTCTGGGGCCAACGTCCTGACTTTC. This codes for CASSGRDRPSGANVLTF.

This clonotype was picked up one time. J is TRBJ1-6 and V is TRBV3-1; tentatively, D is TRBD1 (5 bases). Trimming left V 0 bases short and J 7 bases short, with 13 bases between. The CDR3 is made up of 16 amino acids. CDR1 is LGHDT and CDR2 is YNNKEL in the germline V gene (reference sequence). The CDR3 loop is CASSQDRTRKNSPLHF. The DNA of the CDR3 is TGTGCCAGCAGCCAAGATCGGACAAGGAAGAATTCACCCCTCCACTTT. Filled out from reference TRBV3-1 and TRBJ1-6, the complete variable domain reads DTAVSQTPKYLVTQMGNDKSIKCEQNLGHDTMYWYKQDSKKFLKIMFSYNNKELIINETVPNRFSPKSPDKAHLNLHINSLELGDSAVYFCASSQDRTRKNSPLHFGNGTRLTVT.